These T cell receptor beta chains were read from a single sample in a study of shared clonotypes between healthy human individuals. Profiling relied on immunoSEQ multiplex PCR, and the TCRdb table lists in-frame clones only, not all of them. Of approximately 350,000 clones listed, 90% to 97% were seen once; the top ten hold about 0.34%. Sequenced input: memory CD8+ T cells sorted from blood. These TCRs come from a man under 40 in good health. The CDR3 runs from the conserved cysteine through the conserved F or W. A D gene is named only where the DNA matches it firmly. Clone size is given for some rows only: seen once, a few or many times, or a class if the clone is expanded.

TRBD2 | 13 | TRBJ2-5 | NA | TRBV6-5 | CASTPNSGETQYF | TGTGCCAGCACCCCCAATAGCGGGGAGACCCAGTACTTC
NA | 17 | TRBJ2-1 | NA | TRBV7-2 | CASSLGPSGGSYNEQFF | TGTGCCAGCAGCTTAGGACCAAGTGGGGGCTCCTACAATGAGCAGTTCTTC
NA | 14 | TRBJ2-2 | once | TRBV28 | CASSLGPGPRELFF | TGTGCCAGCAGTTTGGGTCCCGGGCCCAGGGAGCTGTTTTTT
TRBD2 | 17 | TRBJ2-2 | NA | TRBV2 | CASRSGTSGSSTGELFF | TGTGCCAGCCGCTCTGGGACTAGCGGGAGTAGCACCGGGGAGCTGTTTTTT
TRBD2 | 16 | TRBJ2-1 | NA | TRBV5-1 | CASSLGRERPYNEQFF | TGCGCCAGCAGCTTGGGGCGGGAGAGACCGTACAATGAGCAGTTCTTC
NA | 14 | TRBJ2-7 | once | TRBV27 | CASSAQQGHYEQYF | TGTGCCAGCAGTGCCCAACAGGGCCACTACGAGCAGTACTTC
NA | 14 | TRBJ1-5 | few | TRBV10-3 | CAISVGGDNQPQHF | TGTGCCATCAGTGTAGGGGGTGACAATCAGCCCCAGCATTTT
NA | 16 | TRBJ1-1 | NA | TRBV4-1 | CASSRLYSGGHTEAFF | TGCGCCAGCAGCCGACTATATTCGGGAGGACACACTGAAGCTTTCTTT
TRBD1 | 15 | TRBJ1-1 | NA | TRBV5-1 | CASSPRQGRVTEAFF | TGCGCCAGCAGCCCTAGACAGGGCAGGGTCACTGAAGCTTTCTTT
TRBD2 | 19 | TRBJ2-3 | NA | TRBV19 | CASSILLAGGQLGADTQYF | TGTGCCAGTAGTATACTACTAGCGGGAGGGCAATTGGGAGCAGATACGCAGTATTTT
NA | 14 | TRBJ2-2 | NA | TRBV6-5 | CASSSVIEEGELFF | TGTGCCAGCAGTTCTGTAATTGAGGAGGGGGAGCTGTTTTTT
TRBD2 | 14 | TRBJ2-1 | NA | TRBV5-1 | CASSLAGEYNEQFF | TGCGCCAGCAGCCTAGCGGGAGAGTACAATGAGCAGTTCTTC
TRBD2 | 14 | TRBJ2-1 | once | TRBV7-9 | CASSGSGSGNEQFF | TGTGCCAGCAGTGGTAGCGGGAGTGGCAATGAGCAGTTCTTC
NA | 13 | TRBJ2-5 | NA | TRBV5-5 | CASSLSPQETQYF | TGTGCCAGCAGCTTGTCGCCCCAAGAGACCCAGTACTTC
NA | 13 | TRBJ1-5 | NA | TRBV18 | CASSPGESQPQHF | TGTGCCAGCTCACCAGGGGAGAGTCAGCCCCAGCATTTT
NA | 14 | TRBJ1-5 | once | TRBV28 | CASSSTPSNQPQHF | TGTGCCAGCAGTTCCACCCCTAGCAATCAGCCCCAGCATTTT
TRBD1 | 16 | TRBJ1-1 | NA | TRBV27 | CASRSETGGRNTEAFF | TGTGCCAGCAGATCTGAGACAGGGGGGCGAAACACTGAAGCTTTCTTT
NA | 12 | TRBJ1-5 | NA | TRBV4-2 | CASGAAGQPQHF | TGTGCCAGCGGGGCGGCCGGTCAGCCCCAGCATTTT
NA | 13 | TRBJ2-3 | NA | TRBV7-6 | CASSLVWRDTQYF | TGTGCCAGCAGCTTAGTGTGGCGGGATACGCAGTATTTT
NA | 12 | TRBJ2-2 | NA | TRBV19 | CASSIGPGELFF | TGTGCCAGTAGTATAGGGCCCGGGGAGCTGTTTTTT
TRBD1 | 18 | TRBJ1-2 | NA | TRBV28 | CASSLEFFGTGINYGYTF | TGTGCCAGCAGTTTAGAATTCTTCGGGACAGGGATTAACTATGGCTACACCTTC
TRBD2 | 15 | TRBJ2-2 | NA | TRBV10-3 | CAISSTSGNTGELFF | TGTGCCATCAGCAGTACTAGCGGGAACACCGGGGAGCTGTTTTTT
NA | 14 | TRBJ1-2 | NA | TRBV30 | CAWATAQGRDGYTF | TGTGCCTGGGCCACCGCTCAGGGTCGAGATGGCTACACCTTC
NA | 14 | TRBJ1-4 | NA | TRBV28 | CASSLLFSNEKLFF | TGTGCCAGCAGTTTACTGTTCAGTAATGAAAAACTGTTTTTT
NA | 14 | TRBJ1-1 | NA | TRBV10-3 | CAISESATYTEAFF | TGTGCCATCAGTGAGTCAGCTACCTACACTGAAGCTTTCTTT
NA | 14 | TRBJ2-7 | NA | TRBV28 | CASSLFFGGVEQYF | TGTGCCAGCAGTTTATTCTTTGGAGGGGTCGAGCAGTACTTC
NA | 15 | TRBJ2-5 | once | TRBV2 | CASNPSGARQETQYF | TGTGCCAGCAATCCGTCGGGGGCGCGTCAAGAGACCCAGTACTTC
NA | 15 | TRBJ2-6 | NA | TRBV6-5 | CASSYSSSGANVLTF | TGTGCCAGCAGTTACTCGTCCTCTGGGGCCAACGTCCTGACTTTC
NA | 14 | TRBJ1-1 | NA | TRBV27 | CASSLTGVNTEAFF | TGTGCCAGCAGTTTGACGGGGGTGAACACTGAAGCTTTCTTT
NA | 13 | TRBJ2-7 | NA | TRBV27 | CASSLLYSDEQYF | TGTGCCAGCAGTTTACTCTACAGTGACGAGCAGTACTTC
NA | 13 | TRBJ2-2 | NA | TRBV11-2 | CASSRISDSWLFF | TGTGCCAGCAGCCGGATCTCGGACTCGTGGCTGTTTTTT
TRBD1 | 13 | TRBJ1-5 | NA | TRBV6-1 | CASIGQGGQPQHF | TGTGCCAGCATCGGGCAGGGGGGTCAGCCCCAGCATTTT
NA | 14 | TRBJ2-3 | NA | TRBV5-4 | CASSPGTFTDTQYF | TGTGCCAGCAGCCCCGGGACTTTTACAGATACGCAGTATTTT
NA | 18 | TRBJ2-1 | NA | TRBV11-2 | CASSPQKGERSSYNEQFF | TGTGCCAGCAGCCCACAAAAAGGAGAGCGGAGCTCCTACAATGAGCAGTTCTTC
NA | 13 | TRBJ1-1 | NA | TRBV29-1 | CSVVLAGSTEAFF | TGCAGCGTTGTTCTGGCGGGTAGCACTGAAGCTTTCTTT
NA | 16 | TRBJ1-2 | NA | TRBV21-1 | CASSRRREEINYGYTF | TGTGCCAGCAGTAGAAGGAGGGAGGAGATTAACTATGGCTACACCTTC
NA | 15 | TRBJ1-2 | NA | TRBV6-1 | CASSAYRGANYGYTF | TGTGCCAGCAGTGCCTATAGGGGGGCTAACTATGGCTACACCTTC
TRBD2 | 15 | TRBJ2-2 | once | TRBV2 | CASSEGGRFTGELFF | TGTGCCAGCAGTGAGGGCGGGAGGTTCACCGGGGAGCTGTTTTTT
NA | 13 | TRBJ1-1 | NA | TRBV10-2 | CASSDRGNTEAFF | TGCGCCAGCAGTGACAGGGGGAACACTGAAGCTTTCTTT
TRBD2 | 19 | TRBJ2-7 | NA | TRBV2 | CASSERRRGLAVPPIEQYF | TGTGCCAGCAGTGAAAGGCGCCGGGGACTAGCGGTCCCCCCAATCGAGCAGTACTTC
NA | 14 | TRBJ1-1 | NA | TRBV6-5 | CASSYRGGATEAFF | TGTGCCAGCAGTTACAGGGGAGGGGCCACTGAAGCTTTCTTT
NA | 15 | TRBJ2-7 | NA | TRBV4-2 | CASSQASIGVYEQYF | TGTGCCAGCAGCCAGGCCTCAATTGGAGTCTACGAGCAGTACTTC
NA | 12 | TRBJ2-1 | NA | TRBV4-2 | CASSQGSNEQFF | TGTGCCAGCAGCCAAGGGAGCAATGAGCAGTTCTTC
TRBD1 | 15 | TRBJ2-1 | NA | TRBV5-1 | CASSLIGQAVYEQFF | TGCGCCAGCAGCTTGATCGGACAGGCGGTCTATGAGCAGTTCTTC
NA | 13 | TRBJ2-4 | NA | TRBV7-2 | CASSLEWGNIQYF | TGTGCCAGCAGCTTGGAATGGGGAAACATTCAGTACTTC
NA | 16 | TRBJ2-7 | NA | TRBV7-9 | CASSHAFGGRGYEQYF | TGTGCCAGCAGCCACGCTTTCGGGGGCAGGGGGTACGAGCAGTACTTC
NA | 17 | TRBJ2-7 | NA | TRBV29-1 | CSVEAASGARSSYEQYF | TGCAGCGTTGAAGCTGCGTCAGGGGCCCGGAGCTCCTACGAGCAGTACTTC
NA | 12 | TRBJ2-5 | NA | TRBV28 | CASSLSPGTQYF | TGTGCCAGCAGTTTATCCCCGGGGACCCAGTACTTC
TRBD1 | 15 | TRBJ1-2 | NA | TRBV28 | CASTLVRGPVHGYTF | TGTGCCAGCACCCTCGTCAGGGGGCCAGTTCATGGCTACACCTTC
TRBD2 | 16 | TRBJ2-5 | NA | TRBV5-1 | CASSWAGGPLQETQYF | TGCGCCAGCAGCTGGGCGGGAGGGCCCCTTCAAGAGACCCAGTACTTC